This T cell receptor beta chain was observed in a study of blood T cell repertoires in COVID-19. TCRdb's table, derived via immunoSEQ multiplex PCR, lists solely in-frame clones and lacks some. The table includes 110,000 to 150,000 clones, approximately 87% detected once. The sample was peripheral blood. The clonotype originates from a human donor in a cohort sampled during active COVID-19.

CDR3 sequence: CASSLGGSGTQETQYF. The CDR3 DNA reads TGCGCCAGCAGCTTGGGCGGTAGCGGGACCCAAGAGACCCAGTACTTC. The chain employs TRBV5-1 and TRBJ2-5; 8 bases are a match to TRBD2. Looked up from germline, CDR1 is SGHRS and CDR2 is YFSETQ. The CDR3 length is 16 residues. The J segment lost 1 base and the V segment lost 0 bases, leaving 5 bases of the junction unmatched.